Below, 4 T cell receptor beta chains from the same sample are listed, as sequenced in a study of T cell clonality in common variable immunodeficiency. TCRdb keeps only in-frame clones here, not all; method: immunoSEQ multiplex PCR. Listed for the sample are under 35,000 clones, none seen a single time. The material sequenced was peripheral blood mononuclear cells. The receptors stem from a person aged 18 to 75 in good health.

This clone was observed at least ten times. The read ends 3 residues shy of where the CDR3 ends; the end is completed using the germline J gene. V is TRBV20-1 and J is TRBJ2-3, with D maybe TRBD1 (5 bases). The germline CDR1 and CDR2 sequences are DFQATT and SNEGSKA (reference sequence). This CDR3 region has 15 residues. The V and J ends lost 8 bases and 0 bases respectively, with 18 bases between them. The CDR3 DNA, read in part, is TGCAGTTCCAAGACAGCCCGAACCAGCACAGATACG. This encodes CSSKTARTSTDT. The full-length CDR3 reads as CSSKTARTSTDTQYF.

This clone was detected many times. The CDR3 extends 3 residues past the end of the read, so its final part is completed from the germline J gene. The chain combines TRBV7-2 with TRBJ2-1; 12 bases map to TRBD1. CDR3 size: 15 residues. Germline assignment: CDR1 SGHTA and CDR2 FQGNSA. Germline trimming cut 3 bases from V and 9 bases from J; bases unmatched to any gene: 6. The CDR3 region is CASSFRDRGLSEQFF. The part of the CDR3 DNA that was read is TGTGCCAGCAGCTTCCGGGACAGGGGGCTGAGTGAG.

This clone appeared many times. Read data end 3 residues before the CDR3 end; the end is taken from the germline J gene. V gene TRBV18 combines with J gene TRBJ2-3; 10 nucleotides line up with TRBD1. J gave up 4 bases and V 6 bases, and 13 bases lay outside the gene matches. Germline CDR1 KGHSH, CDR2 LQKENI. This CDR3 spans 17 amino acids. The chain's CDR3 is CASSPRTGGTGPDTQYF. Partial CDR3 DNA: TGTGCCAGCTCCCCCAGGACAGGGGGGACTGGACCAGATACG.

This clone was seen repeatedly, ten times or more. The CDR3 end lies 3 residues beyond the end of the read and is filled in from the germline J gene. This chain uses TRBV20-1 with TRBJ1-1; D perhaps matches TRBD1 (6 bases). This CDR3 comprises 14 residues. Trimming left V 1 base short and J 4 bases short, with 13 bases between. CDR1 is DFQATT, CDR2 SNEGSKA, per germline (reference sequence). CDR3 residues: CSARGAGASTEAFF. The DNA read from the CDR3 is TGCAGTGCTAGAGGGGCAGGGGCGAGCACTGAA.